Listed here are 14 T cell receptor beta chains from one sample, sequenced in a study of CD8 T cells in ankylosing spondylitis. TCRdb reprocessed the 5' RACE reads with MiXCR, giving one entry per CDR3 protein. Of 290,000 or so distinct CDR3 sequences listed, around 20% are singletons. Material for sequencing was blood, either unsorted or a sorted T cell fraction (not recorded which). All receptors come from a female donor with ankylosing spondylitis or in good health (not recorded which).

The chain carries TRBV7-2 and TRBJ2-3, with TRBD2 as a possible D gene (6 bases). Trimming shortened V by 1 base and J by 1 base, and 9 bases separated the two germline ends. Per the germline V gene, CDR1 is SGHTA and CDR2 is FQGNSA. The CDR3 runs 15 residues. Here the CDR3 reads CASSLVRGRTDTQYF. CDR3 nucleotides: TGTGCCAGCAGCTTAGTGCGGGGACGCACAGATACGCAGTATTTT.

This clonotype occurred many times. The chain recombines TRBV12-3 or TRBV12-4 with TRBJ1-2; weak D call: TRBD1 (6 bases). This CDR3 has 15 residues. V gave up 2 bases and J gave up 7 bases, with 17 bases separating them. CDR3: CASSLNRRTASGYTF. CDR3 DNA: TGTGCCAGCAGTTTAAATAGGCGGACAGCCAGTGGCTACACCTTC.

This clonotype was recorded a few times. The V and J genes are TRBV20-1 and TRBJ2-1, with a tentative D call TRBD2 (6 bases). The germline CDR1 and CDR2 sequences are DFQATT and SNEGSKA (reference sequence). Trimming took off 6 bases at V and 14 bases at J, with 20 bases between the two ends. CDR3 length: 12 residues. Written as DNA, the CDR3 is TGCAGTGCCGGGACTGTCAAAGCGGTGGAGTTCTTC. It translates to CSAGTVKAVEFF.

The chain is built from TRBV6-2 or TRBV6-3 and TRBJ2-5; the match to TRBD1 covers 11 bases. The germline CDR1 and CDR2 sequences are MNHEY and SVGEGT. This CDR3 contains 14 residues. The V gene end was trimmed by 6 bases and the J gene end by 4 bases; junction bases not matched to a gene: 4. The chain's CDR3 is CASRPGQGGETQYF. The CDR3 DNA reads TGTGCCAGCAGGCCGGGACAGGGGGGAGAGACCCAGTACTTC.

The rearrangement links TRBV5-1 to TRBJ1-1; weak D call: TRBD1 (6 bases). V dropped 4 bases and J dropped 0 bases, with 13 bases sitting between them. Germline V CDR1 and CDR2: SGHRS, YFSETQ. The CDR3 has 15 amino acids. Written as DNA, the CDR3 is TGCGCCAGCAGCCCCTGGACAGACATGAACACTGAAGCTTTCTTT. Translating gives CASSPWTDMNTEAFF.

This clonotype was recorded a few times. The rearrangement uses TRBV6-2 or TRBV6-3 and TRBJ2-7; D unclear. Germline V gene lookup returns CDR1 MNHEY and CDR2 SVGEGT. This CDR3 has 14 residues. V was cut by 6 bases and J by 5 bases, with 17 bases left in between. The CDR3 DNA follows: TGTGCCAGCAGCCCCTCCCTCCCAGTGGACGAGCAGTACTTC. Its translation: CASSPSLPVDEQYF.

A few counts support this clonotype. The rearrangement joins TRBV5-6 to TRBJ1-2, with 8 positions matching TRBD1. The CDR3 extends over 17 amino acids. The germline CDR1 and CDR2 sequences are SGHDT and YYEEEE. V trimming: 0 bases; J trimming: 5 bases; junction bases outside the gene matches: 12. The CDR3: CASSLGIAGGQMYGYTF. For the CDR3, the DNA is TGTGCCAGCAGCTTGGGTATTGCAGGGGGCCAAATGTATGGCTACACCTTC.

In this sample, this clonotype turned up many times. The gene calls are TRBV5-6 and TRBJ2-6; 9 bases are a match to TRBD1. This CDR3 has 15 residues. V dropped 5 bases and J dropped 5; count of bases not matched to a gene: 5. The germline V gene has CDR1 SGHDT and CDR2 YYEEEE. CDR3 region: CASSPGTGRANVLTF. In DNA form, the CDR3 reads TGTGCCAGCAGTCCCGGGACAGGGAGGGCCAACGTCCTGACTTTC.

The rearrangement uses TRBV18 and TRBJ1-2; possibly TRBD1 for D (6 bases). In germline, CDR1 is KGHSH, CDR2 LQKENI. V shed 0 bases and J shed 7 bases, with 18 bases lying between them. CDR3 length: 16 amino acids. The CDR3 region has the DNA TGTGCCAGCTCACCACCTTTACAGGGAGGTTTGGGTGGCTACACCTTC. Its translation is CASSPPLQGGLGGYTF.

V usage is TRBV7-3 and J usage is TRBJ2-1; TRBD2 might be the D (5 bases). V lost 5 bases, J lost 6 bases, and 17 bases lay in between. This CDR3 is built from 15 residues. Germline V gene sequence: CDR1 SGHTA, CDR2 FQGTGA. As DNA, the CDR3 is TGTGCCAGCAGCGAAAGACTTCGGGGTGTCAATGAGCAGTTCTTC. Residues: CASSERLRGVNEQFF.

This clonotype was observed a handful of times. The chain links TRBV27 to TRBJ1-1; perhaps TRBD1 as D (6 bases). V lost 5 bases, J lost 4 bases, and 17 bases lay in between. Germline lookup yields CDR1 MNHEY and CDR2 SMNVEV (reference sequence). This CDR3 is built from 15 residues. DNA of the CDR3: TGTGCCAGCAGTACCTATACAGGGCTGGGCACTGAAGCTTTCTTT. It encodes CASSTYTGLGTEAFF.

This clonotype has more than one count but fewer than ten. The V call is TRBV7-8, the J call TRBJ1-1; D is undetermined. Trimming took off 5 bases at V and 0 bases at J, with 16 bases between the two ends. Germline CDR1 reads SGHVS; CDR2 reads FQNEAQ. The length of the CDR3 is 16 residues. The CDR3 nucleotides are TGTGCCAGCAGCCACTGCGGTGGCCCCATGAACACTGAAGCTTTCTTT. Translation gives CASSHCGGPMNTEAFF.

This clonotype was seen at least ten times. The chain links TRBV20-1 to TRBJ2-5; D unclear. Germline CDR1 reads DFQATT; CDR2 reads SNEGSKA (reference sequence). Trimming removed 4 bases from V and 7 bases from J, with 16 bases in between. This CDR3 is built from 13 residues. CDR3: CSANPPLSGTQYF. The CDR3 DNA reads TGCAGTGCTAATCCCCCCTTATCCGGGACCCAGTACTTC.

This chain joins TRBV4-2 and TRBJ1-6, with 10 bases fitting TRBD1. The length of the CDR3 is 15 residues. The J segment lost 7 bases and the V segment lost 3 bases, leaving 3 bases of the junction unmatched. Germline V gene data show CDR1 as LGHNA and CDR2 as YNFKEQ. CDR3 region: CASSQRDRGNSPLHF. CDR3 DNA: TGTGCCAGCAGCCAGCGGGACAGGGGCAATTCACCCCTCCACTTT.